This T cell receptor beta chain emerged from a study of blood T cell repertoires in COVID-19 (dated by TCRdb to about 2020). General notes on the study: The collaborator samples originated in the United States, Italy and Spain and spanned the acute and convalescent phases of COVID-19. The material from the prospective study consisted of cDNA or gDNA derived from T cells, B-cell-depleted T cells, or PBMCs. Deeply sampled blood TCRbeta repertoires from subjects exposed to, actively infected with, or recovered from COVID-19 were included in the dataset. The repertoires were made available in a free public database intended to serve as a resource for research on the immune response to SARS-CoV-2. Where HLA class I and class II types were available, the types were taken from metadata supplied by the sample provider, not from assay-based typing. Nearly every sample came with metadata listing a de-identified subject ID, COVID-19 status, age in years and sex. Samples were obtained from the ongoing ImmuneRACE study (first 160 participants) and from roughly 1,300 subjects provided by 6 global collaborators.

The junction shows trimming of 2 bases on V and 0 bases on J, plus 11 bases between the germline ends. CDR1 MNHNS and CDR2 SASEGT were looked up in the germline V gene. The CDR3 goes from the cysteine to the phenylalanine over 16 residues. The kept DNA is CDR3 alone, 48 bases in frame from the first base. Another Seattle source contributed samples from volunteer blood donors who had recovered from COVID-19. Collaborating institutions collected whole blood in K2EDTA tubes following their own protocols. For TCRbeta analysis, collaborators shipped samples in one of three forms: frozen whole blood, isolated PBMCs, or DNA extracted from either of those sample types. A note on this clone: The specificity of this receptor is unknown. No much larger clone exists at a distance of one base, and base qualities are not known.

TCRbeta CDR3 regions were amplified from genomic DNA by means of the immunoSEQ Assay, a bias-controlled multiplex PCR. Regarding the original processing steps: The number of nucleated cells in each sample was estimated from the amplification of reference gene primers within the assay. To quantify the absolute abundance of each unique TCRbeta CDR3 rearrangement, sequence reads were collapsed and filtered. For each sample, productive Simpson clonality was calculated as the square root of Simpson's diversity index across productive rearrangements. TCRdb holds this immuneACCESS table with in-frame rearrangements only. Some clones are missing; in checked studies, unresolved V genes explain under half, and the rest has no known cause. That table supplies the V and J calls and clone size; D and trimming were determined from the DNA. The sample data list about 200,000 clones, and approximately 90% of these were observed just once. Roughly 6.2% of the sample is in the top ten clones.

Results and caveats for the whole study, not just this receptor: Clinical and demographic metadata were provided uncurated, with the amount varying by source and participant.

This TCR was recovered from a man aged 60 to 69 who had recovered from COVID-19. This chain is built from TRBV6-1 and TRBJ1-3; the D gene lacks a confident call. Input material: peripheral blood. The CDR3 is CASSENVHHSGNTIYF. The DNA sequence is TGTGCCAGCAGTGAAAACGTACACCACTCTGGAAACACCATATATTTT.